One sample yielded the 30 T cell receptor beta chains listed below, sequenced in a study of cytomegalovirus exposure and HLA in healthy donors. A multiplex PCR was run with 60 Vbeta primers and 13 Jbeta primers. The assay was immunoSEQ multiplex PCR, and TCRdb's table has in-frame clones only and misses some. Among more than 50,000 clones listed, approximately 71% were seen once. The sequenced sample was PBMCs. These receptors were collected from a man aged 50 to 59 in good health and CMV-seropositive.

V and J are TRBV19 and TRBJ1-1, with 7 bases aligning to TRBD1. V trimming: 6 bases; J trimming: 4 bases; junction bases outside the gene matches: 5. Germline V gene lookup returns CDR1 LNHDA and CDR2 SQIVND (reference sequence). CDR3 size: 13 residues. The CDR3 DNA is TGTGCCAGTAGGACCCAGGGGGGCACTGAAGCTTTCTTT. Translating it yields CASRTQGGTEAFF.

J is TRBJ1-5 and V is TRBV30, with D possibly TRBD1 on 5 matching bases. Germline CDR1 and CDR2: GTSNPN and SVGIG (reference sequence). The CDR3 is 13 residues long. V dropped 3 bases and J dropped 5 bases, with 11 bases sitting between them. The CDR3 loop reads CAWSGGYDQPQHF. The DNA for the CDR3 is TGTGCCTGGAGCGGGGGTTACGATCAGCCCCAGCATTTT.

The genes are TRBV29-1 and TRBJ1-2; D is possibly TRBD1 (5 bases). V was cut by 7 bases and J by 5 bases, with 23 bases left in between. Looked up from germline, CDR1 is SQVTM and CDR2 is ANQGSEA. There are 15 residues in the CDR3. Here the CDR3 DNA reads TGCAGCGCTGTGACCCCCTGGGGCAGCATATATGGCTACACCTTC. Protein product: CSAVTPWGSIYGYTF.

The sample holds a few counts of this clone. The J gene is TRBJ2-7, the V gene TRBV5-4; 9 nucleotides match TRBD1. This CDR3 region has 15 residues. Germline V gene data show CDR1 as SGHNT and CDR2 as YYREEE (reference sequence). Losses at the gene ends were 4 bases for V and 2 bases for J; bases not matched to a gene: 7. Here the CDR3 reads CASSIGQGRPYEQYF. In DNA form, the CDR3 reads TGTGCCAGCAGCATAGGACAGGGGCGACCCTACGAGCAGTACTTC.

The V call is TRBV25-1, the J call TRBJ2-3; D not resolved. The CDR3 loop spans 11 amino acids. V was cut by 4 bases and J by 5 bases, with 4 bases left in between. The germline V gene encodes CDR1 MGHDK and CDR2 SYGVNS. In DNA, the CDR3 is TGTGCCAGCAGTGTCGGAGATACGCAGTATTTT. Translated: CASSVGDTQYF.

This rearrangement joins TRBV6-5 to TRBJ2-1, with D unresolved. Trimming took 0 bases from V and 8 from J, leaving 11 bases between them. Germline V gives CDR1 MNHEY, CDR2 SVGAGI. The length of the CDR3 is 14 residues. CDR3: CASSYSSKSYEQFF. The CDR3 DNA sequence: TGTGCCAGCAGTTACTCTTCCAAAAGCTATGAGCAGTTCTTC.

The gene calls are TRBV15 and TRBJ2-2, with 14 bases matching TRBD2. This CDR3 has 17 residues. CDR1 and CDR2 from the germline V gene are LNHNV and YYDKDF (reference sequence). Trimming at V came to 8 bases and at J to 7 bases, leaving 12 bases not matched to a gene. CDR3 sequence reads: CATFRRTSGRLNGELFF. In DNA form, the CDR3 reads TGTGCCACCTTCAGACGGACTAGCGGGAGGCTGAACGGGGAGCTGTTTTTT. Filled out from reference TRBV15 and TRBJ2-2, the complete variable domain reads DAMVIQNPRYQVTQFGKPVTLSCSQTLNHNVMYWYQQKSSQAPKLLFHYYDKDFNNEADTPDNFQSRRPNTSFCFLDIRSPGLGDTAMYLCATFRRTSGRLNGELFFGEGSRLTVL.

V gene TRBV7-9 combines with J gene TRBJ1-2, with 10 bases that match TRBD1. This CDR3 spans 13 amino acids. V was pared by 3 bases and J by 6 bases, with 1 base of the junction left unmatched. Germline V lookup: CDR1 SEHNR, CDR2 FQNEAQ (reference sequence). This CDR3 reads CASSFDRGHGYTF. The CDR3 coding sequence is TGTGCCAGCAGCTTTGACAGGGGGCATGGCTACACCTTC. The complete variable domain, with remaining parts taken from reference TRBV7-9 and TRBJ1-2, reads DTGVSQNPRHKITKRGQNVTFRCDPISEHNRLYWYRQTLGQGPEFLTYFQNEAQLEKSRLLSDRFSAERPKGSFSTLEIQRTEQGDSAMYLCASSFDRGHGYTFGSGTRLTVV.

The chain links TRBV7-6 to TRBJ1-1; 8 bases match TRBD1. The CDR3 spans 15 residues. J was trimmed by 1 base and V by 5 bases; bases with no gene match: 6. From germline, CDR1 is SGHVS and CDR2 FNYEAQ. CDR3 DNA: TGTGCCAGCAGCCTCCGGGACAGGACGAACACTGAAGCTTTCTTT. Its protein is CASSLRDRTNTEAFF. The complete variable domain, with remaining parts taken from reference TRBV7-6 and TRBJ1-1, reads GAGVSQSPRYKVTKRGQDVALRCDPISGHVSLYWYRQALGQGPEFLTYFNYEAQQDKSGLPNDRFSAERPEGSISTLTIQRTEQRDSAMYRCASSLRDRTNTEAFFGQGTRLTVV.

The gene calls are TRBV19 and TRBJ2-5, with TRBD1 as a possible D gene (5 bases). Germline CDR1 and CDR2: LNHDA and SQIVND (reference sequence). This CDR3 is built from 17 residues. V shed 6 bases and J shed 0 bases, with 20 bases lying between them. As DNA, the CDR3 is TGTGCCAGTAGCTATCGGTATAGGGGTCCCCACCAAGAGACCCAGTACTTC. Translation gives CASSYRYRGPHQETQYF.

This clone was recorded once. V and J are TRBV19 and TRBJ1-5, with D possibly TRBD1 on 5 matching bases. V dropped 7 bases and J dropped 0 bases, with 10 bases sitting between them. Germline CDR1 LNHDA, CDR2 SQIVND (reference sequence). This CDR3 has 14 residues. The CDR3 nucleotides read TGTGCCAGTAACTCCAGGGATAGCAATCAGCCCCAGCATTTT. Protein sequence: CASNSRDSNQPQHF.

The chain combines TRBV15 with TRBJ1-2; D may be TRBD1 (5 bases). V lost 1 base and J lost 8, with 11 bases in between. Germline V gene lookup returns CDR1 LNHNV and CDR2 YYDKDF (reference sequence). This CDR3 contains 13 residues. Here the CDR3 DNA reads TGTGCCACCAGCAGAGCGAGGGAGGGGGGCTACACCTTC. Translation: CATSRAREGGYTF.

This clone was recorded a few times. The DNA of the CDR3 is TGTGCCAGCAGTTTACTGCGGGGAGATACGCAGTATTTT. Its translation is CASSLLRGDTQYF. The rearrangement joins TRBV28 to TRBJ2-3; tentatively, D is TRBD2 (6 bases). V was clipped by 2 bases and J by 5 bases, with 8 bases between them. There are 13 residues in the CDR3. The germline CDR1 and CDR2 sequences are MDHEN and SYDVKM.

The rearrangement joins TRBV11-2 to TRBJ2-3, with 11 bases matching TRBD2. Germline CDR1 SGHAT, CDR2 FQNNGV. V was clipped by 4 bases and J by 2 bases; unmatched bases: 5. This CDR3 has 16 residues. This CDR3 is CASSSGLAAVTDTQYF. CDR3 nucleotide sequence: TGTGCCAGCAGCTCGGGACTAGCGGCGGTCACAGATACGCAGTATTTT.

The chain's CDR3 is CASSYGGTAAHEQYF. The CDR3 DNA sequence: TGTGCCAGCAGTTACGGAGGGACCGCCGCCCACGAGCAGTACTTC. The gene calls are TRBV6-6 and TRBJ2-7, with D perhaps TRBD2 (6 bases). The CDR3 totals 15 residues. V was trimmed by 2 bases and J by 5 bases, leaving 16 bases between them. Germline assignment: CDR1 MNHNY and CDR2 SVGAGI (reference sequence).

The chain is built from TRBV4-1 and TRBJ2-3; perhaps TRBD1 as D (5 bases). The CDR3 loop spans 15 amino acids. Germline lookup yields CDR1 MGHRA and CDR2 YSYEKL. The V gene lost 5 bases and the J gene lost 0 bases, with 12 bases spanning the gap. The CDR3 loop reads CASSSRGPSTDTQYF. As DNA, the CDR3 is TGCGCCAGCAGCTCAAGGGGCCCTAGCACAGATACGCAGTATTTT.

The J gene is TRBJ2-7, the V gene TRBV9, with 12 bases aligning to TRBD1. The CDR3 runs 17 residues. The trim removed 0 bases at V and 2 bases at J, leaving 6 bases unmatched. Germline CDR1 reads SGDLS; CDR2 reads YYNGEE. DNA for the CDR3: TGTGCCAGCAGCGTAGAACCGGGACAGGGGGCCCCCTACGAGCAGTACTTC. Protein product: CASSVEPGQGAPYEQYF.

The J gene is TRBJ2-4, the V gene TRBV2; TRBD2 might be the D (7 bases). Germline V gives CDR1 SNHLY, CDR2 FYNNEI. The ends were cut back, 4 bases at V and 7 bases at J, with 20 bases in the middle. The CDR3 totals 16 residues. The CDR3 is CASSVSRGPPGNIQYF. CDR3 sequence (DNA): TGTGCCAGCAGTGTCTCGCGGGGGCCGCCCGGGAACATTCAGTACTTC.

This clone was detected a few times. V gene TRBV6-6 combines with J gene TRBJ1-2, with D possibly being TRBD1 (6 bases). The CDR3 contains 15 residues. V was cut by 5 bases and J by 4 bases, with 17 bases left in between. Germline V gene data show CDR1 as MNHNY and CDR2 as SVGAGI (reference sequence). CDR3 DNA sequence: TGTGCCAGCAGTCCCCGGGACACCTCATCCTATGGCTACACCTTC. This translates into CASSPRDTSSYGYTF.

This chain uses TRBV5-4 with TRBJ2-7, with 8 positions matching TRBD1. V lost 5 bases and J lost 7; bases outside the gene matches: 11. From germline, CDR1 is SGHNT and CDR2 YYREEE (reference sequence). The CDR3 is 14 residues long. CDR3 residues: CASRRQGPGEEQYF. The CDR3 DNA follows: TGTGCCAGCAGAAGACAGGGGCCGGGGGAAGAGCAGTACTTC. The complete variable domain, with remaining parts taken from reference TRBV5-4 and TRBJ2-7, reads ETGVTQSPTHLIKTRGQQVTLRCSSQSGHNTVSWYQQALGQGPQFIFQYYREEENGRGNFPPRFSGLQFPNYSSELNVNALELDDSALYLCASRRQGPGEEQYFGPGTRLTVT.

This chain joins TRBV5-1 and TRBJ2-1; perhaps TRBD1 as D (6 bases). Trimming left V 3 bases short and J 3 bases short, with 16 bases between. CDR1 and CDR2 from the germline V gene are SGHRS and YFSETQ. CDR3 size: 16 residues. The CDR3, as DNA: TGCGCCAGCAGCTCCCGGACAGCCGTGAGCTACAATGAGCAGTTCTTC. Protein product: CASSSRTAVSYNEQFF.

This clone was detected only once. This sequence joins TRBV6-1 and TRBJ2-7; maybe TRBD1 (5 bases). Germline CDR1 reads MNHNS; CDR2 reads SASEGT. V dropped 3 bases and J dropped 3 bases, with 9 bases sitting between them. The CDR3 runs to 13 residues. CDR3 sequence (DNA): TGTGCCAGCAGTGACTACAGGAACTACGAGCAGTACTTC. This codes for CASSDYRNYEQYF.

This chain links TRBV6-5 with TRBJ1-2; no reliable D call. Germline V gene lookup returns CDR1 MNHEY and CDR2 SVGAGI. V was cut by 9 bases and J by 5 bases, with 13 bases left in between. This CDR3 has 12 residues. The CDR3 reads CASATETYGYTF. The CDR3 DNA is TGTGCCAGTGCGACGGAGACTTATGGCTACACCTTC.

The gene calls are TRBV6-1 and TRBJ2-7, with TRBD1 identical over 9 bases. The germline V gene has CDR1 MNHNS and CDR2 SASEGT. The V gene end was trimmed by 4 bases and the J gene end by 7 bases; junction bases not matched to a gene: 14. CDR3 length equals 16 residues. CDR3 amino acids: CASSGPGQGFVIEQYF. The CDR3 bases are TGTGCCAGCAGTGGACCGGGACAGGGTTTTGTTATAGAGCAGTACTTC.

J is TRBJ1-2 and V is TRBV14; D possibly corresponds to TRBD1 (6 bases). This CDR3 has 17 residues. Deletions cut 0 bases from V and 5 bases from J, with 19 bases between. CDR1 and CDR2 from the germline V gene are SGHDN and FVKESK. The chain's CDR3 is CASSQDQGLEARYGYTF. In nucleotides, the CDR3 is TGTGCCAGCAGCCAAGATCAGGGGCTAGAGGCCAGATATGGCTACACCTTC.

The rearrangement uses TRBV5-1 and TRBJ2-5, with TRBD2 identical over 7 bases. The CDR3 sequence is 15 residues long. Trimming cost V 5 bases and J 1 base; bases outside gene matches: 8. Germline lookup yields CDR1 SGHRS and CDR2 YFSETQ. CDR3 nucleotide sequence: TGCGCCAGCAGTTTTGACCGGGGGGTCCAAGAGACCCAGTACTTC. It yields the protein CASSFDRGVQETQYF. The complete variable domain, with remaining parts taken from reference TRBV5-1 and TRBJ2-5, reads KAGVTQTPRYLIKTRGQQVTLSCSPISGHRSVSWYQQTPGQGLQFLFEYFSETQRNKGNFPGRFSGRQFSNSRSEMNVSTLELGDSALYLCASSFDRGVQETQYFGPGTRLLVL.

This clone has a handful of counts. The conserved phenylalanine or tryptophan normally closing the CDR3 is absent here, so this likely arose from a read error. No DNA is shown, since the ends of the CDR3 on it are uncertain; the CDR3 is the one TCRdb lists. The CDR3 region is CAWIPLIEALV. The chain joins TRBV30 to TRBJ1-1. Including both end residues, the CDR3 is 11 amino acids long. Looked up from germline, CDR1 is GTSNPN and CDR2 is SVGIG (reference sequence).

This clone occurred a few times. The chain couples TRBV28 to TRBJ2-7, with 10 bases matching TRBD1. This CDR3 comprises 18 residues. Germline V gene data show CDR1 as MDHEN and CDR2 as SYDVKM. With 0 bases clipped from V and 0 bases from J, the junction kept 8 bases outside the gene matches. The CDR3 spells CASSLWGQGPLSSYEQYF. DNA for the CDR3: TGTGCCAGCAGTTTATGGGGACAGGGGCCCTTGAGCTCCTACGAGCAGTACTTC.

This chain links TRBV10-3 with TRBJ1-3; no clear D gene. CDR1 ENHRY and CDR2 SYGVKD come from the germline V gene. This CDR3 has 14 residues. V gave up 3 bases and J gave up 2 bases, with 8 bases separating them. The CDR3 reads CAISDVVTGNTIYF. The DNA of the CDR3 is TGTGCCATCAGTGATGTAGTCACTGGAAACACCATATATTTT.

The V gene is TRBV2, the J gene TRBJ1-5; D unclear. This CDR3 has 15 amino acids. V lost 5 bases, J lost 5 bases, and 16 bases lay in between. Germline V lookup: CDR1 SNHLY, CDR2 FYNNEI. The CDR3 sequence is CASSTPEGDDQPQHF. The DNA of the CDR3 is TGTGCCAGCAGTACGCCGGAAGGAGACGATCAGCCCCAGCATTTT.